The clone carrying this T cell receptor (beta chain) has just a few counts. This sample is drawn from a study of T cell repertoires in cytomegalovirus infection. Study at large: In public TCR beta signatures, there were indications of both CMV infection and matching HLA type.

TCRdb reprocessed the reads via MiXCR and lists one record per CDR3 protein. The sample records under 850,000 distinct CDR3 sequences, less than 40% being singletons. This CDR3 is 16 amino acids long. The germline V gene has CDR1 SQVTM and CDR2 ANQGSEA. Trimming took off 6 bases at V and 5 bases at J, with 22 bases between the two ends. This receptor was obtained from a human donor in good health (CMV status not recorded). Some clones in this sample may be carry-over from other donors' samples. The sequencing sample was made of PBMCs. The gene calls are TRBV29-1 and TRBJ2-2; D tentatively fits TRBD1 or TRBD2 (6 bases each). The CDR3 DNA reads TGCAGCGTCGTATACGACTCTAGGAGGGGGACCGGGGAGCTGTTTTTT. It yields the protein CSVVYDSRRGTGELFF.